These 20 T cell receptor beta chains were sequenced from one sample in a study of T-cell reconstitution after alpha-beta-depleted transplantation in children. A library of TCRbeta sequences, prepared with unique molecular identifiers, was generated. TCRdb used MiXCR to reprocess the PCR reads, holding one entry per CDR3 protein. The sample carries 440,000 or so distinct CDR3 sequences, around 46% recorded once. Sequencing was performed on PBMCs, taken before TCRalphabeta/CD19-depleted stem cell transplant. All receptors come from a girl aged 2 to 10 with aplastic anemia, due to receive a stem cell transplant.

Many counts were recorded for this clonotype. The V call is TRBV7-2, the J call TRBJ2-5, with D tentatively TRBD1 (5 bases). Trimming shortened V by 6 bases and J by 1 base, and 12 bases separated the two germline ends. Germline V CDR1 and CDR2: SGHTA, FQGNSA. This CDR3 is 14 amino acids long. Written as DNA, the CDR3 is TGTGCCAGCAGTTTGGCAGGGCTCCAAGAGACCCAGTACTTC. The encoded protein is CASSLAGLQETQYF.

V usage is TRBV6-1 and J usage is TRBJ2-5; TRBD2 matches 12 bases. The CDR3 is made up of 17 amino acids. After removal of 2 bases from V and 4 bases from J, the junction contained 8 bases not matched to a gene. In germline, CDR1 is MNHNS, CDR2 SASEGT. CDR3 loop: CASSEPRTSGRRETQYF. The DNA of the CDR3 is TGTGCCAGCAGTGAACCGAGAACTAGCGGGAGGCGAGAGACCCAGTACTTC.

The rearrangement links TRBV5-1 to TRBJ2-1; 12 bases are a match to TRBD1. This CDR3 has 15 residues. Germline CDR1 and CDR2: SGHRS and YFSETQ. Trimming took 3 bases from V and 8 from J; bases not matched to a gene: 6. DNA for the CDR3: TGCGCCAGCAGCTGGCCGGGACAGGGGGCGGATGAGCAGTTCTTC. It yields the protein CASSWPGQGADEQFF.

J is TRBJ2-1 and V is TRBV30, with 10 bases lining up with TRBD2. The trim removed 2 bases at V and 9 bases at J, leaving 10 bases unmatched. Looked up from germline, CDR1 is GTSNPN and CDR2 is SVGIG (reference sequence). CDR3 size: 15 residues. For the CDR3, the DNA is TGTGCCTGGAGTAAAAGCGGGAGGGCCAGAAGTGAGCAGTTCTTC. Amino acids: CAWSKSGRARSEQFF.

The V and J genes are TRBV15 and TRBJ2-5; TRBD2 aligns across 7 bases. CDR3 length: 16 residues. V gave up 0 bases and J gave up 4 bases; unmatched junction bases: 8. Germline loops: CDR1 LNHNV, CDR2 YYDKDF (reference sequence). The CDR3 loop is CATSRDPRGGRETQYF. The CDR3 coding sequence is TGTGCCACCAGCAGAGATCCACGGGGCGGGAGAGAGACCCAGTACTTC. The whole variable domain, filled in from reference TRBV15 and TRBJ2-5, reads DAMVIQNPRYQVTQFGKPVTLSCSQTLNHNVMYWYQQKSSQAPKLLFHYYDKDFNNEADTPDNFQSRRPNTSFCFLDIRSPGLGDTAMYLCATSRDPRGGRETQYFGPGTRLLVL.

The chain links TRBV11-2 to TRBJ2-7; 12 bases line up with TRBD2. V dropped 4 bases and J dropped 3; count of bases not matched to a gene: 1. Germline V gene data show CDR1 as SGHAT and CDR2 as FQNNGV. The CDR3 covers 14 residues. The DNA of the CDR3 is TGTGCCAGCAGCTGGACTAGCGGGATCTACGAGCAGTACTTC. It codes for CASSWTSGIYEQYF.

This clonotype was seen once. The rearrangement joins TRBV6-5 to TRBJ1-6; the D is unclear. The germline gives CDR1 MNHEY, CDR2 SVGAGI. The ends were cut back, 2 bases at V and 11 bases at J, with 7 bases in the middle. This CDR3 is 12 amino acids long. CDR3 residues: CASSYLRAPLHF. The CDR3 coding sequence is TGTGCCAGCAGTTACCTACGGGCACCCCTCCACTTT.

This clonotype occurred many times. The chain uses TRBV7-2 and TRBJ1-5; TRBD1 matches at 12 bases. Germline values: CDR1 SGHTA, CDR2 FQGNSA. Trimming removed 4 bases from V and 4 bases from J; junction bases left unmatched: 5. The CDR3 is made up of 16 amino acids. The CDR3 sequence: CASSWGQGAFNQPQHF. The CDR3 DNA reads TGTGCCAGCAGCTGGGGACAGGGGGCTTTTAATCAGCCCCAGCATTTT.

This chain connects TRBV5-1 to TRBJ2-3; 7 positions agree with TRBD1. V lost 2 bases, J lost 3 bases, and 18 bases stayed unmatched. Germline CDR1 is SGHRS and CDR2 is YFSETQ. The CDR3 contains 19 residues. CDR3 bases: TGCGCCAGCAGCTTAGGGCTCCAGCCTGCAAGGGGGCGAACAGATACGCAGTATTTT. This codes for CASSLGLQPARGRTDTQYF.

The genes are TRBV28 and TRBJ2-3; 7 nucleotides align to TRBD1. CDR1 and CDR2 (germline): MDHEN, SYDVKM. V dropped 6 bases and J dropped 0; count of bases not matched to a gene: 6. This CDR3 spans 15 amino acids. The CDR3 DNA follows: TGTGCCAGCAGCTCCGGACAGGCCAGCACAGATACGCAGTATTTT. Its translation: CASSSGQASTDTQYF.

V is TRBV5-1 and J is TRBJ2-2, with 7 nucleotides matching TRBD2. Per the germline V gene, CDR1 is SGHRS and CDR2 is YFSETQ. The CDR3 extends over 17 amino acids. The ends lost 4 bases at V and 1 base at J; junction bases unmatched: 10. For the CDR3, the DNA is TGCGCCAGCAGCCCCTTGGCGGGAGCGGGGAACACCGGGGAGCTGTTTTTT. It codes for CASSPLAGAGNTGELFF.

CDR3 DNA sequence: TGTGCCAGCAGTACCATGGGATCGAGGGGGTACAATGAGCAGTTCTTC. It encodes CASSTMGSRGYNEQFF. V is TRBV27 and J is TRBJ2-1, with a weak D call TRBD1 (6 bases). Germline CDR1 and CDR2: MNHEY and SMNVEV (reference sequence). V lost 5 bases, J lost 4 bases, and 18 bases lay in between. The CDR3 loop spans 16 amino acids.

Ten or more counts support this clonotype. This sequence joins TRBV6-5 and TRBJ2-1; perhaps TRBD2 as D (5 bases). Trimming took off 5 bases at V and 0 bases at J, with 14 bases between the two ends. The CDR3 totals 16 residues. Per the germline V gene, CDR1 is MNHEY and CDR2 is SVGAGI. CDR3 sequence reads: CASSHIRTVSYNEQFF. In DNA form, the CDR3 reads TGTGCCAGCAGTCACATCCGGACTGTCTCCTACAATGAGCAGTTCTTC.

This clonotype was seen only a few times. The chain has TRBV7-9 and TRBJ2-1, with D possibly matching TRBD2 (6 bases). V was clipped by 4 bases and J by 9 bases, with 13 bases between them. Germline V gene data show CDR1 as SEHNR and CDR2 as FQNEAQ (reference sequence). This CDR3 has 13 residues. The CDR3 loop reads CASSYLVGSEQFF. The CDR3 nucleotides are TGTGCCAGCAGCTATTTGGTCGGGAGTGAGCAGTTCTTC.

J is TRBJ2-2 and V is TRBV5-1; TRBD1 matches 7 bases. The germline gives CDR1 SGHRS, CDR2 YFSETQ. This CDR3 region has 16 residues. V lost 3 bases, J lost 0 bases, and 5 bases stayed unmatched. The CDR3 here is CASSYRQGTNTGELFF. CDR3 sequence (DNA): TGCGCCAGCAGCTACAGACAGGGAACGAACACCGGGGAGCTGTTTTTT.

Many counts were recorded for this clonotype. The chain couples TRBV29-1 to TRBJ2-7; D is tentatively TRBD1 or TRBD2 (5 bases each). The germline V gene encodes CDR1 SQVTM and CDR2 ANQGSEA. The CDR3 has 13 residues. Between the trimmed V and J ends, which lost 0 bases and 5 bases, there was a span of 11 bases. The CDR3 protein is CSVEDRGTDEQYF. The CDR3 nucleotides are TGCAGCGTTGAAGATCGAGGGACGGACGAGCAGTACTTC.

This clonotype appeared many times. CDR3 in DNA: TGTGCCAGCAGCTACACGGGGGGGCGCACAGATACGCAGTATTTT. This encodes CASSYTGGRTDTQYF. The chain recombines TRBV7-3 with TRBJ2-3, with 8 bases aligning to TRBD2. Unmatched junction bases numbered 4, after V lost 4 bases and J lost 1 base. The CDR3 loop spans 15 amino acids. Germline lookup yields CDR1 SGHTA and CDR2 FQGTGA.

The rearrangement joins TRBV20-1 to TRBJ2-4, with 10 positions matching TRBD2. Germline-derived CDR1 and CDR2 are DFQATT and SNEGSKA (reference sequence). Losses at the gene ends were 4 bases for V and 3 bases for J; bases not matched to a gene: 18. The CDR3 has 19 amino acids. Here the CDR3 reads CSATYLSGGKLADKNIQYF. CDR3 in DNA: TGCAGTGCTACCTACCTTAGCGGGGGGAAGCTAGCCGACAAAAACATTCAGTACTTC.

The CDR3 sequence: CASSLGRTSYNSPLHF. The CDR3 nucleotides are TGTGCCAGCAGCTTGGGTAGGACTTCCTATAATTCACCCCTCCACTTT. V usage is TRBV7-2 and J usage is TRBJ1-6; D ambiguous. This CDR3 is 16 amino acids long. Germline lookup yields CDR1 SGHTA and CDR2 FQGNSA. Deletions cut 3 bases from V and 1 base from J, with 10 bases between.

As for this clonotype: Possible read error: a much larger clone is one base away. The chain employs TRBV20-1 and TRBJ2-1, with D perhaps being TRBD1 or TRBD2 (6 bases each). The germline V gene encodes CDR1 DFQATT and CDR2 SNEGSKA (reference sequence). CDR3 length: 12 amino acids. This CDR3 reads CGAREAGGGRFF. In nucleotides, the CDR3 is TGCGGTGCTAGAGAGGCCGGGGGCGGCCGGTTCTTC.